This TCR beta chain was identified during a study of cytomegalovirus exposure and HLA in healthy donors. Study overall: Within an early data release were around 87 million unique TCRs drawn from HLA-typed donors. Study conclusions and caveats: Judged likely to be a sequencing artifact was a cluster of highly shared sequence variants. In a later analysis, TCR beta V- and J-gene trimming showed a link to a missense DCLRE1C variant.

The PCR ran on 60 Vbeta and 13 Jbeta primers. Generated by immunoSEQ multiplex PCR, the TCRdb table keeps only in-frame clones and is missing some. The table shows 150,000 to 200,000 clones, with around 87% occurring only once. Concerning this clone: Its matching antigen is unknown.

This sequence originates from a woman aged 18-29 years in good health and CMV-seronegative. Source material: PBMCs.

The CDR3: CASSEGVTNEQYF. Written as DNA, the CDR3 is TGTGCCAGCAGCGAGGGAGTAACCAACGAGCAGTACTTC. The chain combines TRBV7-2 with TRBJ2-7; TRBD2 might be the D (5 bases). Germline CDR1 is SGHTA and CDR2 is FQGNSA. The CDR3 is 13 residues long. The V gene lost 5 bases and the J gene lost 5 bases, with 13 bases spanning the gap.